A selection of T cell receptor beta chains follows, all from one sample in a study of cytomegalovirus exposure and HLA in healthy donors. Measured with immunoSEQ multiplex PCR; TCRdb has only the in-frame clones, and not every one. Altogether 100,000 to 150,000 clones are present, approximately 94% being singletons, with the ten largest covering 1.7%. The sequencing input was PBMCs. These receptors all come from a man aged 18 to 29 in good health and CMV-seronegative. Both conserved end residues are part of each CDR3. Fields, in order: J gene, V gene, CDR3 length, CDR3 protein.

TRBJ1-5 TRBV7-9 14 CASSLPGLAQPQHF
TRBJ1-2 TRBV5-1 14 CASSPGQGGLGYTF
TRBJ2-7 TRBV4-2 12 CASSQDSGVQYF
TRBJ1-2 TRBV28 16 CASSPYMEQGAGGYTF
TRBJ2-1 TRBV30 12 CAWSVPRREQFF
TRBJ1-1 TRBV29-1 12 CSAGTGNTEAFF
TRBJ2-3 TRBV30 16 CAWSVSGQVHTDTQYF
TRBJ2-7 TRBV12-5 14 CASGFRGNSYEQYF
TRBJ1-2 TRBV19 13 CASSMRNDYGYTF
TRBJ1-2 TRBV9 17 CASSVETQGAENYGYTF
TRBJ2-7 TRBV6-5 12 CASSYWGGEQYF
TRBJ2-7 TRBV5-1 17 CASSLTREGFSSYEQYF
TRBJ1-2 TRBV7-8 14 CASSLEVAGGGYTF
TRBJ1-2 TRBV27 14 CASSDSQGGYGYTF
TRBJ1-5 TRBV6-1 14 CASSETGGNQPQHF
TRBJ2-3 TRBV2 11 CARRGGDTQYF